The text below deals with one T cell receptor beta chain. How the authors handled the data: It was from reference gene primer amplification that nucleated cell counts were estimated. TCRdb's copy holds only in-frame clones and misses some; the assay was immunoSEQ multiplex PCR. For V, J and clone size, that table is used; D and trimming come from the DNA. The repertoire consists of about 170,000 clones, with 70% to 90% occurring once and the leading ten covering approximately 8%. Germline-derived CDR1 and CDR2 are MDHEN and SYDVKM. The length of the CDR3 is 18 residues. Trimming removed 6 bases from V and 6 bases from J, with 24 bases in between. The data are from a study of blood T cell repertoires in COVID-19. Study-level background: From the United States, Italy and Spain came samples of acute and convalescent COVID-19. Sources were T cells, B-cell-depleted T cells, or PBMCs; the material itself was cDNA or gDNA.

Seattle researchers signed up patients amid active infection and tracked them longitudinally. This sequence joins TRBV28 and TRBJ1-6; possibly TRBD1 for D (6 bases). The source material was peripheral blood. This sequence originates from a woman aged 80 or over with COVID-19, enrolled during active disease. CDR3 protein: CASRGLGHPLSLNSPLHF. CDR3 coding DNA: TGTGCCAGCAGGGGATTGGGACACCCATTGTCCCTTAATTCACCCCTCCACTTT.